Listed below are T cell receptor beta chains from one sample, sequenced in a study of control samples from healthy donors and cancer patients. Clones were sequenced by immunoSEQ multiplex PCR, and TCRdb holds only the in-frame ones, with some missing. The table includes 210,000 or so clones, roughly nine tenths detected once. Sequences were obtained from blood. The receptors originated from a man aged 25 to 40 in good health. CDR3s leave out the opening cysteine and the closing phenylalanine or tryptophan.

v_call cdr3_aa
TRBV9 ASSPGQPGELF
TRBV5-1 ASSYQGGGSYEQY
TRBV30 AWGYGDMTGTGGYT
TRBV2 ASSEPGQDFSYEQY
TRBV4-2 ASSQDTTPTTGAYGYT
TRBV4-2 ASSQSGSGNTIY
TRBV12-5 ASAPDRANTGELF
TRBV14 ASSATSGGSTDTQY
TRBV12-5 ASGLWGAGANVLT
TRBV7-6 ASSLATVPNTGELF
TRBV2 ASREDTGELF
TRBV9 ASKGAGQGANEQF
TRBV18 ASSPPDRGPEAF
TRBV10-3 AINSGGAPDTQY
TRBV23-1 ASSHTGSSYEQY
TRBV30 AWIGGQGMTEAF
TRBV3-1/TRBV3-2 ASSPQQGRGNTEAF
TRBV7-2 ASSPRGGISNQPQH
TRBV5-6 ASSLEGGGLQLF
TRBV27 ASSSGYNEQF
TRBV5-1 ASRDDRASFSDTQY
TRBV6-5 ASTPTSGGADTQY
TRBV20-1 SASGRGGYEQY
TRBV7-2 ASSFYRGGAGYNEQF
TRBV5-6 ASSLIPDLYRYT
TRBV5-6 ASSLWENSPLH
TRBV30 AWNAGTPSNYGYT
TRBV7-3 ASSLQRGGQDTQY
TRBV5-1 ASTISGGGTYEQY
TRBV4-1 ASSPFGLAGGMNTGELF
TRBV11-2 ASSSGGFGGYT
TRBV27 ASSPGQIYSNQPQH
TRBV2 ASSVAPGANVLT
TRBV11-2 ASSLGQRFWGYT
TRBV10-2 ASSESLLGGNTEAF
TRBV4-2 ASSQVGSNNSPLH
TRBV28 ASGLNYGYT
TRBV7-9 ASSQPGTGRVTEAF
TRBV5-1 ASSLDRGAKNIQY
TRBV19 ASSSQGASSPEAF